Below, 21 T cell receptor beta chains from the same sample are listed, as sequenced in a study of CD8 T cells in ankylosing spondylitis. Findings and caveats of the study: A motif in TCR beta, a set of 8 or 9 highly homologous variants, appeared characteristic of ankylosing spondylitis blood.

Each CDR3 protein is one row after TCRdb ran MiXCR on the 5' RACE reads. The sample holds hundreds of thousands of distinct CDR3 sequences, 15% to 20% seen once. Their recognized antigens are unknown. The sequencing input was blood, either unsorted or a sorted T cell fraction (not recorded which). The receptors were gathered from a male donor with ankylosing spondylitis.

V usage is TRBV5-1 and J usage is TRBJ2-5, with a tentative D call TRBD2 (6 bases). This CDR3 is 13 amino acids long. Between the trimmed V and J ends, which lost 0 bases and 7 bases, there was a span of 10 bases. Germline V CDR1 and CDR2: SGHRS, YFSETQ. CDR3 in amino acids: CASSLGLGGTQYF. Here the CDR3 DNA reads TGCGCCAGCAGCTTGGGACTCGGGGGGACCCAGTACTTC. Looking up the rest from reference TRBV5-1 and TRBJ2-5 gives the full variable domain: KAGVTQTPRYLIKTRGQQVTLSCSPISGHRSVSWYQQTPGQGLQFLFEYFSETQRNKGNFPGRFSGRQFSNSRSEMNVSTLELGDSALYLCASSLGLGGTQYFGPGTRLLVL.

This clonotype appeared many times. The genes are TRBV29-1 and TRBJ2-7; TRBD1 is a possible D gene (6 bases). V lost 7 bases and J 4 bases, leaving 17 bases between the germline ends. Germline V gene data show CDR1 as SQVTM and CDR2 as ANQGSEA. The CDR3 extends over 13 amino acids. In nucleotides, the CDR3 is TGCAGCGCCAAGGACAGAGATACGTACGAGCAGTACTTC. Its translation is CSAKDRDTYEQYF.

The chain employs TRBV20-1 and TRBJ2-1; 9 bases are shared with TRBD1. J was trimmed by 7 bases and V by 5 bases; bases with no gene match: 15. The germline V gene has CDR1 DFQATT and CDR2 SNEGSKA (reference sequence). This CDR3 spans 16 amino acids. The CDR3 DNA sequence: TGCAGTGCTCAGTCCCGGGACAGGGACTTAACAAATGAGCAGTTCTTC. It yields the protein CSAQSRDRDLTNEQFF.

This clonotype showed up just a few times. The chain has TRBV4-1 and TRBJ1-5, with D unclear. Per the germline V gene, CDR1 is MGHRA and CDR2 is YSYEKL. Trimming took off 0 bases at V and 2 bases at J, with 8 bases between the two ends. This CDR3 region has 15 residues. CDR3 nucleotides: TGCGCCAGCAGCCAAGACGATTACGGCAATCAGCCCCAGCATTTT. It specifies CASSQDDYGNQPQHF.

The chain employs TRBV6-1 and TRBJ1-1; a weak D match, TRBD1 (6 bases). CDR3 length equals 14 residues. Between the trimmed V and J ends, which lost 7 bases and 4 bases, there was a span of 16 bases. The germline gives CDR1 MNHNS, CDR2 SASEGT. The CDR3 nucleotides are TGTGCCAGCATAAATCAGGGGCGTAGCACTGAAGCTTTCTTT. This gives the protein CASINQGRSTEAFF.

This chain joins TRBV5-8 and TRBJ2-2, with 10 bases identical to TRBD1. The CDR3 has 16 amino acids. J gave up 7 bases and V 4 bases, and 10 bases lay outside the gene matches. Germline V lookup: CDR1 SGHTS, CDR2 YDEGEE. The DNA of the CDR3 is TGTGCCAGCAGCCCGATGACAGGGGGCTGGATCGGGGAGCTGTTTTTT. It specifies CASSPMTGGWIGELFF. The entire variable domain, with the rest obtained from reference TRBV5-8 and TRBJ2-2, is as follows: EAGVTQSPTHLIKTRGQQATLRCSPISGHTSVYWYQQALGLGLQFLLWYDEGEERNRGNFPPRFSGRQFPNYSSELNVNALELEDSALYLCASSPMTGGWIGELFFGEGSRLTVL.

This sequence joins TRBV20-1 and TRBJ1-5; D not certain. CDR1 and CDR2 (germline): DFQATT, SNEGSKA (reference sequence). This CDR3 has 15 residues. With 5 bases removed from V and 4 bases from J, the gap between germline ends came to 18 bases. The DNA for the CDR3 is TGCAGTGCTCAAGCCGTCGGGGTGGGGAATCAGCCCCAGCATTTT. Protein product: CSAQAVGVGNQPQHF.

This clonotype was seen only a few times. Here the CDR3 DNA reads TGTGCCAGCAGCCCCGGACAGACACCGAACACCGGGGAGCTGTTTTTT. It specifies CASSPGQTPNTGELFF. J is TRBJ2-2 and V is TRBV28; tentative D call: TRBD1 (6 bases). Germline V gene sequence: CDR1 MDHEN, CDR2 SYDVKM. With 6 bases removed from V and 0 bases from J, the gap between germline ends came to 14 bases. The CDR3 consists of 16 residues.

The chain joins TRBV12-3 or TRBV12-4 to TRBJ2-1; D may be TRBD2 (6 bases). V lost 5 bases, J lost 0 bases, and 14 bases lay in between. The CDR3 runs 16 residues. CDR3 sequence reads: CASSLRTTPSYNEQFF. The CDR3 DNA is TGTGCCAGCAGTCTCCGGACTACCCCCTCCTACAATGAGCAGTTCTTC.

The J gene is TRBJ2-1, the V gene TRBV27; either TRBD1 or TRBD2 may fit D (8 bases each). The CDR3 contains 18 residues. In germline, CDR1 is MNHEY, CDR2 SMNVEV (reference sequence). V lost 8 bases, J lost 2 bases, and 25 bases lay in between. CDR3 in amino acids: CASLGRTGPGLAYNEQFF. DNA for the CDR3: TGTGCCAGCTTAGGTCGGACAGGGCCGGGACTAGCCTACAATGAGCAGTTCTTC.

V gene TRBV20-1 combines with J gene TRBJ1-6; no definite D call. The CDR3 totals 15 residues. The V end was cut by 0 bases, the J end by 0 bases, with 6 bases between. From germline, CDR1 is DFQATT and CDR2 SNEGSKA (reference sequence). CDR3 residues: CSARDPLSYNSPLHF. CDR3 sequence (DNA): TGCAGTGCTAGAGATCCCCTCTCCTATAATTCACCCCTCCACTTT.

This clonotype has only a few counts. This rearrangement joins TRBV10-3 to TRBJ2-3; D is perhaps TRBD2 (5 bases). This CDR3 has 14 residues. Germline V gives CDR1 ENHRY, CDR2 SYGVKD. V was cut by 4 bases and J by 5 bases, with 13 bases left in between. The CDR3 sequence is CAISVGRDEDTQYF. The CDR3 nucleotides are TGTGCCATCAGTGTGGGTCGGGATGAAGATACGCAGTATTTT.

This clonotype was counted only a few times. The V call is TRBV7-6, the J call TRBJ2-7; TRBD2 is a possible D gene (5 bases). Trimming pared 1 base from V and 3 bases from J, leaving 16 bases between. There are 16 residues in the CDR3. Germline-derived CDR1 and CDR2 are SGHVS and FNYEAQ. CDR3 protein: CASSLGSPLGLYEQYF. For the CDR3, the DNA is TGTGCCAGCAGCTTAGGGAGCCCACTAGGACTCTACGAGCAGTACTTC.

This chain links TRBV20-1 with TRBJ2-2; 9 bases are a match to TRBD2. Trimming cost V 0 bases and J 7 bases; bases outside gene matches: 12. CDR1 and CDR2 (germline): DFQATT, SNEGSKA (reference sequence). This CDR3 is 17 amino acids long. CDR3 bases: TGCAGTGCTAGAGATCGAAGGGCTAGCGGGACGGGCGGGGAGCTGTTTTTT. Protein: CSARDRRASGTGGELFF.

The chain carries TRBV6-1 and TRBJ1-1, with D tentatively TRBD1 (6 bases). The CDR3 spans 13 residues. CDR1 MNHNS and CDR2 SASEGT come from the germline V gene. Trimming removed 7 bases at V and 1 base at J, with 10 bases between. CDR3 sequence: CASNRETNTEAFF. Written as DNA, the CDR3 is TGTGCCAGCAACAGGGAGACGAACACTGAAGCTTTCTTT.

The rearrangement joins TRBV5-1 to TRBJ1-1, with D unclear. Germline CDR1 SGHRS, CDR2 YFSETQ. The CDR3 consists of 14 residues. Deletions cut 0 bases from V and 4 bases from J, with 10 bases between. The CDR3 sequence is CASSLGGGLTEAFF. The CDR3 DNA reads as TGCGCCAGCAGCTTGGGCGGAGGCCTCACTGAAGCTTTCTTT. Supplemented by reference TRBV5-1 and TRBJ1-1, the full variable domain reads KAGVTQTPRYLIKTRGQQVTLSCSPISGHRSVSWYQQTPGQGLQFLFEYFSETQRNKGNFPGRFSGRQFSNSRSEMNVSTLELGDSALYLCASSLGGGLTEAFFGQGTRLTVV.

This clonotype was counted between two and nine times. This chain joins TRBV12-3 or TRBV12-4 and TRBJ1-3; no reliable D call. Between the trimmed V and J ends, which lost 7 bases and 0 bases, there was a span of 10 bases. The CDR3 runs 14 residues. The CDR3 protein is CASTDSGSGNTIYF. The CDR3, as DNA: TGTGCCAGCACCGACTCCGGCTCTGGAAACACCATATATTTT.

The chain has TRBV7-6 and TRBJ2-3, with 8 bases matching TRBD2. The CDR3 runs 15 residues. V lost 5 bases, J lost 2 bases, and 6 bases stayed unmatched. Germline V gene lookup returns CDR1 SGHVS and CDR2 FNYEAQ. The CDR3 sequence is CASSVTSGYTDTQYF. For the CDR3, the DNA is TGTGCCAGCAGCGTAACTAGCGGATACACAGATACGCAGTATTTT.

The genes are TRBV7-7 and TRBJ2-3; D not certain. In germline, CDR1 is SSHAT, CDR2 FNYEAQ (reference sequence). This CDR3 is built from 15 residues. V gave up 3 bases and J gave up 0 bases, with 10 bases separating them. CDR3 in DNA: TGTGCCAGCAGCTTGGGCGAATCTAGCACAGATACGCAGTATTTT. Its translation: CASSLGESSTDTQYF.

This clonotype has a handful of counts. The gene calls are TRBV29-1 and TRBJ2-7; the D is unclear. Looked up from germline, CDR1 is SQVTM and CDR2 is ANQGSEA. The germline V and J ends were trimmed by 5 bases and 5 bases, with 16 bases remaining between them. There are 13 residues in the CDR3. CDR3: CSVSTYGGDEQYF. The DNA for the CDR3 is TGCAGCGTTAGCACGTACGGTGGGGACGAGCAGTACTTC.

This clonotype was seen once. No DNA is shown, since the ends of the CDR3 on it are uncertain; the CDR3 is the one TCRdb lists. The chain uses TRBV30 and TRBJ2-7; the D call of TRBD2 is as the table states it, not checked on the DNA. Both ends counted, the CDR3 spans 12 residues. From germline, CDR1 is GTSNPN and CDR2 SVGIG (reference sequence). The CDR3 sequence: CAWMWASGSLYF.